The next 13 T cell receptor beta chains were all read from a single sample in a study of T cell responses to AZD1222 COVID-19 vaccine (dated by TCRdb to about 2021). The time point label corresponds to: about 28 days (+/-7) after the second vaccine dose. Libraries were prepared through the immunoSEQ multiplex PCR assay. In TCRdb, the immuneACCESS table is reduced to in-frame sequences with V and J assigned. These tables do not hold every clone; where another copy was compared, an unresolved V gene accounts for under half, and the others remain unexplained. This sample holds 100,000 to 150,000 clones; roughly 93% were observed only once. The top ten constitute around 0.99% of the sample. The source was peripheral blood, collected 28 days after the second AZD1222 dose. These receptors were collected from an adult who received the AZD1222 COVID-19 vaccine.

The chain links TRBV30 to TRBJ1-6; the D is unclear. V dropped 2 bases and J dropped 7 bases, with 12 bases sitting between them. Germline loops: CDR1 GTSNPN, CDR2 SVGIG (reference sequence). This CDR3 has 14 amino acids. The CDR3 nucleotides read TGTGCCTGGAGTTATGGCAACATGAATTCACCCCTCCACTTT. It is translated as CAWSYGNMNSPLHF.

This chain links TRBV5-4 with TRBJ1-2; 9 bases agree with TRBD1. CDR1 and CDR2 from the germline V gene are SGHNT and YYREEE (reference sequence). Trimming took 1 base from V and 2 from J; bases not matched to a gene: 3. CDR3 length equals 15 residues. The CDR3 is CASSLRTGENYGYTF. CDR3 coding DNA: TGTGCCAGCAGCTTGCGGACAGGGGAAAACTATGGCTACACCTTC. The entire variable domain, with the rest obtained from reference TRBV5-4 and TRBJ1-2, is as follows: ETGVTQSPTHLIKTRGQQVTLRCSSQSGHNTVSWYQQALGQGPQFIFQYYREEENGRGNFPPRFSGLQFPNYSSELNVNALELDDSALYLCASSLRTGENYGYTFGSGTRLTVV.

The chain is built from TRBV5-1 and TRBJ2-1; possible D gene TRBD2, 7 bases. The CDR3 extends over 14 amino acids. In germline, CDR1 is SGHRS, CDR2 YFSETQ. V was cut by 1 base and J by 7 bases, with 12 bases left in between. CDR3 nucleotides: TGCGCCAGCAGCTTGAGGGGGGGCGAGAATGAGCAGTTCTTC. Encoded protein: CASSLRGGENEQFF.

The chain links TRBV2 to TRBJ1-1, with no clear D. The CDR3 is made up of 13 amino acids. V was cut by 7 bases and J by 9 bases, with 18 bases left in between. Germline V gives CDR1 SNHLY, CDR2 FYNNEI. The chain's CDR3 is CASTPERSTQAFF. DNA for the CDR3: TGTGCCAGCACCCCGGAGAGGTCAACTCAAGCTTTCTTT.

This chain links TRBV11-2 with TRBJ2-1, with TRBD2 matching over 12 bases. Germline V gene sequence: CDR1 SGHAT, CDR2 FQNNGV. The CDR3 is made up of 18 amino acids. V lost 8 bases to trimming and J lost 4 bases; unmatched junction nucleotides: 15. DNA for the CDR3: TGTGCCAGCTCCGGACTAGCGGGACGTGATTCCGGGTACAATGAGCAGTTCTTC. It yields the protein CASSGLAGRDSGYNEQFF. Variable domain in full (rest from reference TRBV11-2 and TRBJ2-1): EAGVAQSPRYKIIEKRQSVAFWCNPISGHATLYWYQQILGQGPKLLIQFQNNGVVDDSQLPKDRFSAERLKGVDSTLKIQPAKLEDSAVYLCASSGLAGRDSGYNEQFFGPGTRLTVL.

The CDR3 protein is CASSSLLAGMGNEQFF. CDR3 DNA: TGTGCCAGCAGCTCTCTACTAGCGGGAATGGGGAATGAGCAGTTCTTC. The J gene is TRBJ2-1, the V gene TRBV7-8; 10 positions agree with TRBD2. Germline CDR1 and CDR2: SGHVS and FQNEAQ. Germline trimming cut 4 bases from V and 7 bases from J; bases unmatched to any gene: 10. The CDR3 totals 16 residues.

The CDR3 sequence: CAWKRRGGNTEAFF. The CDR3 DNA sequence: TGTGCCTGGAAACGCAGGGGCGGGAACACTGAAGCTTTCTTT. The rearrangement joins TRBV30 to TRBJ1-1; weak D call: TRBD1 (6 bases). Germline loops: CDR1 GTSNPN, CDR2 SVGIG (reference sequence). CDR3 size: 14 residues. Trimming pared 4 bases from V and 1 base from J, leaving 13 bases between.

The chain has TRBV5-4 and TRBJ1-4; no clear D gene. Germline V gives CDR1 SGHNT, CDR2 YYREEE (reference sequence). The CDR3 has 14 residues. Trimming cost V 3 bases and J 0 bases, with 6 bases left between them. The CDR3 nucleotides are TGTGCCAGCAGCTCTCGTACAACTAATGAAAAACTGTTTTTT. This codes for CASSSRTTNEKLFF.

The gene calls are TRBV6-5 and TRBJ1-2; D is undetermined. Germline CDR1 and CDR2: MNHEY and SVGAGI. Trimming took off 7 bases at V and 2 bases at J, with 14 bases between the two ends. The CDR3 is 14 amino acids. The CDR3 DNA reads TGTGCCAGCACCCTGTTGATCGGCAACTATGGCTACACCTTC. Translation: CASTLLIGNYGYTF.

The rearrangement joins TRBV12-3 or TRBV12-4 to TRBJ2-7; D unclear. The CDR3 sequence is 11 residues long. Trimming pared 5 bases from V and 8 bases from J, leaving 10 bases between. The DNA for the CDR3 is TGTGCCAGCAGTCCCTTACGAAAGCAGTACTTC. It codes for CASSPLRKQYF.

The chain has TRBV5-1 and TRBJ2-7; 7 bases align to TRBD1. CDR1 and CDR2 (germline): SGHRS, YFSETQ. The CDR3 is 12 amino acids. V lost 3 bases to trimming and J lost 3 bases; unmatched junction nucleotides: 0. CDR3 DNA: TGCGCCAGCAGCTGGGACAGCTACGAGCAGTACTTC. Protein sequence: CASSWDSYEQYF.

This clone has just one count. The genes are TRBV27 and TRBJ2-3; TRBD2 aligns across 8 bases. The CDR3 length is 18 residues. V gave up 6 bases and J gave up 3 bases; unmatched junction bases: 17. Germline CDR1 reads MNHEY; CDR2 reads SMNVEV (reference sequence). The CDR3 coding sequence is TGTGCCAGCAGCAAATTTGGGCTAGCGGGCTCGGGGACAGATACGCAGTATTTT. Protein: CASSKFGLAGSGTDTQYF.

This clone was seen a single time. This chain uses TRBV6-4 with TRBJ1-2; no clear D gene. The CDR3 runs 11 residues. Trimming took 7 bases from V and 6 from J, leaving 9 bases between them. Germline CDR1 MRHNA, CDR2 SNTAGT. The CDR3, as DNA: TGTGCCAGCATCGGGCCTGATGGCTACACCTTC. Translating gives CASIGPDGYTF.